The 26 T cell receptor beta chains below all came from one sample that was sequenced in a study of prognosis after radiotherapy for stage I lung cancer. Multiplex PCR in two rounds served to amplify TCR beta CDR3 from genomic DNA. Round-one PCR had primers specific to each TRBV and TRBJ gene. TCRdb recomputed calls from the multiplex PCR reads with MiXCR, one row per CDR3 protein. Here the sample spans tens of thousands of distinct CDR3 sequences, about half being singletons. This material consisted of PBMCs, taken before or after stereotactic body radiation therapy (not recorded which). These receptors all come from a donor over 45 with non-small cell lung cancer.

This clonotype was detected many times. The chain couples TRBV7-9 to TRBJ1-1; D gene uncertain. V was trimmed by 4 bases and J by 8 bases, leaving 8 bases between them. The CDR3 spans 11 residues. Per the germline V gene, CDR1 is SEHNR and CDR2 is FQNEAQ (reference sequence). CDR3 amino acids: CASSSSSEAFF. The CDR3 DNA reads TGTGCCAGCAGCTCTAGCAGCGAAGCTTTCTTT. The whole variable domain, remainder taken from reference TRBV7-9 and TRBJ1-1, is DTGVSQNPRHKITKRGQNVTFRCDPISEHNRLYWYRQTLGQGPEFLTYFQNEAQLEKSRLLSDRFSAERPKGSFSTLEIQRTEQGDSAMYLCASSSSSEAFFGQGTRLTVV.

This clonotype has a count of ten or more. The chain has TRBV18 and TRBJ2-2; D unresolved. This CDR3 has 14 amino acids. Trimming left V 4 bases short and J 6 bases short, with 12 bases between. Germline V gene data show CDR1 as KGHSH and CDR2 as LQKENI. The CDR3 sequence is CASSRDPLAGELFF. The DNA for the CDR3 is TGTGCCAGCTCACGCGACCCACTTGCCGGGGAGCTGTTTTTT. The complete variable domain, with remaining parts taken from reference TRBV18 and TRBJ2-2, reads NAGVMQNPRHLVRRRGQEARLRCSPMKGHSHVYWYRQLPEEGLKFMVYLQKENIIDESGMPKERFSAEFPKEGPSILRIQQVVRGDSAAYFCASSRDPLAGELFFGEGSRLTVL.

The gene calls are TRBV5-1 and TRBJ2-3, with D possibly matching TRBD2 (5 bases). The V gene's germline CDR1 is SGHRS and CDR2 YFSETQ. V shed 1 base and J shed 7 bases, with 13 bases lying between them. The CDR3 is made up of 14 amino acids. CDR3: CASSLSTEGYTQYF. CDR3 coding DNA: TGCGCCAGCAGCTTGTCCACTGAGGGATATACGCAGTATTTT.

This clonotype occurred many times. CDR3 loop: CAWSVEGNQPQHF. The CDR3 DNA sequence: TGTGCCTGGAGTGTGGAAGGGAATCAGCCCCAGCATTTT. The J gene is TRBJ1-5, the V gene TRBV30; D remains unclear. Germline loops: CDR1 GTSNPN, CDR2 SVGIG (reference sequence). This CDR3 is built from 13 residues. V dropped 0 bases and J dropped 4 bases, with 7 bases sitting between them.

By frequency in the sample, this clonotype is medium-sized. The chain carries TRBV7-2 and TRBJ2-3, with D maybe TRBD2 (6 bases). The CDR3 is 16 amino acids. Trimming removed 5 bases at V and 8 bases at J, with 23 bases between. Germline CDR1 is SGHTA and CDR2 is FQGNSA. The CDR3 DNA follows: TGTGCCAGCAGCCCGGTAGGCGGGAACCACCTGGGTACGCAGTATTTT. Protein product: CASSPVGGNHLGTQYF.

The gene calls are TRBV12-3 or TRBV12-4 and TRBJ2-1; the D gene is possibly TRBD1 (5 bases). The length of the CDR3 is 13 residues. V was clipped by 5 bases and J by 16 bases, with 21 bases between them. The CDR3 nucleotides are TGTGCCAGCAGTCATCAAACACAGGTTTGTCATTTCTTC. Its translation is CASSHQTQVCHFF.

Turning to this clonotype: One base away lies a much larger clone, so this may be a sequencing read error. The genes are TRBV6-4 and TRBJ2-6, with D possibly matching TRBD1 (5 bases). Per the germline V gene, CDR1 is MRHNA and CDR2 is SNTAGT. CDR3 length equals 18 residues. CDR3: CASSEFSSLISGASVLTF. CDR3 in DNA: TGTGCCAGCAGTGAATTTTCAAGTCTCATCTCTGGGGCCAGCGTCCTGACTTTC.

The J gene is TRBJ2-7, the V gene TRBV30; no reliable D call. The CDR3 covers 13 residues. Germline loops: CDR1 GTSNPN, CDR2 SVGIG (reference sequence). Trimming shortened V by 3 bases and J by 4 bases, and 13 bases separated the two germline ends. CDR3 nucleotide sequence: TGTGCCTGGAGGTTGACTGGAGTTTACGAGCAGTACTTC. Translated: CAWRLTGVYEQYF.

This clonotype was counted ten times or more. This chain connects TRBV19 to TRBJ2-7, with D possibly called TRBD1 or TRBD2 (6 bases each). The CDR3 consists of 16 residues. Germline V gene lookup returns CDR1 LNHDA and CDR2 SQIVND (reference sequence). Trimming removed 4 bases from V and 2 bases from J, with 18 bases in between. DNA for the CDR3: TGTGCCAGTAGTACCCTAGGGGGGCACTGGACCTACGAGCAGTACTTC. It is translated as CASSTLGGHWTYEQYF.

This clonotype was counted at least ten times. This chain connects TRBV28 to TRBJ2-3; 13 bases fit TRBD2. The germline gives CDR1 MDHEN, CDR2 SYDVKM. J was trimmed by 4 bases and V by 6 bases; bases with no gene match: 10. The CDR3 totals 17 residues. The CDR3 DNA reads TGTGCCAGCAGCCCCCCAAGACTAGCGGGGGGACCAGATACGCAGTATTTT. Its protein product is CASSPPRLAGGPDTQYF.

Ten or more counts support this clonotype. The chain carries TRBV12-3 or TRBV12-4 and TRBJ1-1; D may be TRBD1 (6 bases). V lost 7 bases to trimming and J lost 2 bases, with 14 bases between them. The CDR3 runs to 14 residues. CDR3 in amino acids: CASKIGGLNTEAFF. The CDR3 DNA reads as TGTGCCAGCAAAATTGGGGGCTTAAACACTGAAGCTTTCTTT.

This clonotype came up many times. V usage is TRBV7-2 and J usage is TRBJ1-1, with 9 bases aligning to TRBD1. Per the germline V gene, CDR1 is SGHTA and CDR2 is FQGNSA. With V trimmed by 5 bases and J by 11 bases, 9 bases remained unmatched. The CDR3 length is 13 residues. The CDR3 DNA sequence: TGTGCCAGCAGCCCCGGACAGGGGCGAGACGCTTTCTTT. This translates into CASSPGQGRDAFF. The full variable domain, its missing parts supplied by reference TRBV7-2 and TRBJ1-1, is GAGVSQSPSNKVTEKGKDVELRCDPISGHTALYWYRQSLGQGLEFLIYFQGNSAPDKSGLPSDRFSAERTGGSVSTLTIQRTQQEDSAVYLCASSPGQGRDAFFGQGTRLTVV.

This clonotype was found many times. This may be a read error, as it is one base from a much larger clone. The genes are TRBV12-3 or TRBV12-4 and TRBJ2-7, with D perhaps matching TRBD2 (5 bases). The CDR3 covers 12 residues. CDR3 sequence reads: CAGSFIPGEQYF. The CDR3 nucleotides read TGTGCCGGCAGTTTCATCCCGGGAGAGCAGTACTTC.

This clonotype was observed at least ten times. DNA for the CDR3: TGTGCCAGCTCCCGGCGGCTAGCGGGAGACAACACCGGGGAGCTGTTTTTT. Protein sequence: CASSRRLAGDNTGELFF. The rearrangement joins TRBV18 to TRBJ2-2, with 10 bases matching TRBD2. V was clipped by 6 bases and J by 2 bases; unmatched bases: 9. Germline V gene data show CDR1 as KGHSH and CDR2 as LQKENI. This CDR3 contains 17 residues.

The sample holds a few counts of this clonotype. The gene calls are TRBV6-1 and TRBJ1-1, with TRBD1 identical over 9 bases. With V trimmed by 6 bases and J by 6 bases, 2 bases remained unmatched. From germline, CDR1 is MNHNS and CDR2 SASEGT. The CDR3 loop spans 12 amino acids. The CDR3 spells CASRRQGAEAFF. CDR3 sequence (DNA): TGTGCCAGCAGAAGACAGGGGGCTGAAGCTTTCTTT.

The chain has TRBV19 and TRBJ1-2, with TRBD1 matching over 8 bases. V gave up 3 bases and J gave up 4 bases; unmatched junction bases: 4. The CDR3 totals 14 residues. Per germline, CDR1 LNHDA and CDR2 SQIVND (reference sequence). The CDR3 protein is CASSMWDRIYGYTF. Written as DNA, the CDR3 is TGTGCCAGTAGTATGTGGGACAGGATCTATGGCTACACCTTC.

The chain has TRBV7-2 and TRBJ2-2; D remains ambiguous. Trimming took off 0 bases at V and 4 bases at J, with 6 bases between the two ends. Germline loops: CDR1 SGHTA, CDR2 FQGNSA. There are 14 residues in the CDR3. This CDR3 reads CASSLAVCTGELFF. CDR3 sequence (DNA): TGTGCCAGCAGCTTAGCTGTGTGCACCGGGGAGCTGTTTTTT.

Points on this clonotype: A far bigger clonotype differs at one base, so this is likely a read error. V gene TRBV6-4 combines with J gene TRBJ2-3; no definite D call. Germline CDR1 reads MRHNA; CDR2 reads SNTAGT. This CDR3 has 14 amino acids. CDR3 coding DNA: TGTGCCATCAGTTACGTCGGGAGCACAGATACGCAGTATTTT. Translated: CAISYVGSTDTQYF.

In DNA, the CDR3 is TGTGCCAGCAGCTTAGTAAGGGTGGCCGATACGCAGTATTTT. Translation gives CASSLVRVADTQYF. The J gene is TRBJ2-3, the V gene TRBV7-9; D gene unclear. Germline V gene sequence: CDR1 SEHNR, CDR2 FQNEAQ (reference sequence). The CDR3 loop spans 14 amino acids. The V end was cut by 1 base, the J end by 6 bases, with 11 bases between.

On this clonotype: This may come from a read error, since a much larger clone is one base off. This chain uses TRBV7-2 with TRBJ2-2, with D possibly being TRBD1 or TRBD2 (5 bases each). Germline values: CDR1 SGHTA, CDR2 FQGNSA. Between the trimmed V and J ends, which lost 1 base and 6 bases, there was a span of 12 bases. The CDR3 length is 15 residues. CDR3 amino acids: CASSLEWGWPGELFF. The CDR3 DNA reads as TGTGCCAGCAGCTTAGAGTGGGGGTGGCCCGGGGAGCTGTTTTTT.

To note about this clonotype: This probably arose from a read error, given a far larger clone one base away. The V call is TRBV6-4, the J call TRBJ2-7; D remains ambiguous. Germline V gene sequence: CDR1 MRHNA, CDR2 SNTAGT. The CDR3 runs to 13 residues. CDR3 sequence reads: CASSSDTGSEHYF. DNA for the CDR3: TGTGCCAGCAGCTCAGATACCGGCTCCGAGCATTACTTC.

This clonotype has just a few counts. This sequence may be a read error, since a much larger clone differs from it by one base. The chain uses TRBV6-1 and TRBJ1-1; D call uncertain. Trimming took 9 bases from V and 3 from J, leaving 14 bases between them. The CDR3 runs to 13 residues. Germline V gene lookup returns CDR1 MNHNS and CDR2 SASEGT. This CDR3 reads CASRRSPDTEAFF. CDR3 coding DNA: TGTGCCAGTCGGAGGTCTCCCGACACTGAAGCTTTCTTT.

The J gene is TRBJ1-6, the V gene TRBV30; D unclear. The germline V and J ends were trimmed by 0 bases and 3 bases, with 6 bases remaining between them. CDR3 length equals 14 residues. Germline lookup yields CDR1 GTSNPN and CDR2 SVGIG (reference sequence). The CDR3 region has the DNA TGTGCCTGGAGTGTACTTGACTATAATTCACCCCTCCACTTT. Its translation: CAWSVLDYNSPLHF.

This clonotype was seen only once. An end of the junction does not agree with germline; a read error may underlie this. This sequence joins TRBV12-3 or TRBV12-4 and TRBJ2-1, with 8 bases identical to TRBD2. The CDR3 sequence is 17 residues long. CDR3 DNA sequence: TGTGCCACCAAACCGGGACTAGTGAGCGGGCTCAACAATGAGAAGTTCTTC. The encoded protein is CATKPGLVSGLNNEKFF.

This clonotype was recorded many times. The V call is TRBV19, the J call TRBJ1-2; possibly TRBD1 for D (5 bases). Trimming took 5 bases from V and 8 from J, leaving 18 bases between them. The germline CDR1 and CDR2 sequences are LNHDA and SQIVND (reference sequence). The CDR3 contains 14 residues. The CDR3 DNA reads TGTGCCAGTAGTCTACGGGACCCCTGGGGGGGCTACACCTTC. Translation gives CASSLRDPWGGYTF.

This clonotype appeared many times. This chain links TRBV5-6 with TRBJ2-3; a possible D gene is TRBD1 (5 bases). Per the germline V gene, CDR1 is SGHDT and CDR2 is YYEEEE. The CDR3 has 15 residues. V lost 6 bases and J 0 bases, leaving 14 bases between the germline ends. In DNA form, the CDR3 reads TGTGCCAGCACCCAGGACATCTCTAGCACAGATACGCAGTATTTT. Translated, it gives CASTQDISSTDTQYF. The full variable domain, rest sourced from reference TRBV5-6 and TRBJ2-3, is DAGVTQSPTHLIKTRGQQVTLRCSPKSGHDTVSWYQQALGQGPQFIFQYYEEEERQRGNFPDRFSGHQFPNYSSELNVNALLLGDSALYLCASTQDISSTDTQYFGPGTRLTVL.